The clone carrying this TCR beta chain has a handful of counts. Primed by a sample-barcoded 5' primer and a J-beta primer mix, a second PCR proceeded for 7 to 11 cycles. TCRdb ran MiXCR on the 5' RACE reads and lists one entry per CDR3 protein. The table records 630,000 or so distinct CDR3 sequences, roughly 31% of them present only once. The data are from a study of blood T cells in healthy people across ages. The receptor's source is an elderly woman in good health. Material: blood.

The CDR3 protein is CASSPQGGIEKLFF. The CDR3 coding sequence is TGTGCCAGCAGTCCACAGGGGGGCATTGAAAAACTGTTTTTT. V usage is TRBV28 and J usage is TRBJ1-4, with 8 bases identical to TRBD1. CDR1 is MDHEN and CDR2 is SYDVKM in the germline V gene. The CDR3 spans 14 residues. V was clipped by 5 bases and J by 7 bases; unmatched bases: 6. Variable domain in full (rest from reference TRBV28 and TRBJ1-4): DVKVTQSSRYLVKRTGEKVFLECVQDMDHENMFWYRQDPGLGLRLIYFSYDVKMKEKGDIPEGYSVSREKKERFSLILESASTNQTSMYLCASSPQGGIEKLFFGSGTQLSVL.